The T cell receptor beta chain described here comes from a study of T-cell reconstitution after alpha-beta-depleted transplantation in children. Unique molecular identifiers were used in preparing the TCRbeta library. TCRdb re-called the PCR reads through MiXCR, storing one row per CDR3 protein. The table shows about a million distinct CDR3 sequences, with roughly 29% occurring only once. This clonotype was observed a handful of times. Its antigen is still unknown. Study-wide points: T-cell counts and diversity at one year post-transplant came mainly from newly produced T cells.

Trimming pared 6 bases from V and 0 bases from J, leaving 12 bases between. The germline V gene has CDR1 MDHEN and CDR2 SYDVKM. The CDR3 sequence is 16 residues long. The starting material was PBMCs, mostly from graft donor cells, obtained 360 days after TCRalphabeta/CD19-depleted stem cell transplant. The source of this sequence is a boy under two years old who had a stem cell transplant for SCID, so the T cells may come from the graft donor. V gene TRBV28 combines with J gene TRBJ2-6, with D unclear. The CDR3 spells CASSLSPHSGANVLTF. CDR3 nucleotide sequence: TGTGCCAGCAGCCTATCGCCGCACTCTGGGGCCAACGTCCTGACTTTC.